This T cell receptor (beta chain) was observed in a study of blood T cells in healthy people across ages. Whole-study results and caveats: Unsorted PBMC input precluded a conclusive naive versus antigen-experienced comparison. The diversity estimates, figures obtained from one million T cells, were considered underestimates.

The authors ran a second PCR of about 7 to 12 cycles using a sample-barcoded 5' primer and a J-beta primer mix. A template-switch adaptor that had 12 random nucleotides put a tag on each cDNA molecule. One entry per CDR3 protein results from TCRdb running MiXCR on the 5' RACE reads. The sample carries around 1,000,000 distinct CDR3 sequences, roughly two fifths recorded once. The CDR3 runs to 14 residues. Per germline, CDR1 SGHTA and CDR2 FQGNSA. Germline trimming cut 5 bases from V and 5 bases from J; bases unmatched to any gene: 7. This clonotype was detected once. Its antigen is not known. The chain has TRBV7-2 and TRBJ1-1; TRBD1 matches at 8 bases. Sequenced material: blood. This TCR was recovered from a man between 18 and 35 years old in good health. For the CDR3, the DNA is TGTGCCAGCAGCCAAGCGGACAGGGAGACTGAAGCTTTCTTT. Translated, it gives CASSQADRETEAFF.